Listed here are 32 T cell receptor beta chains from one sample, sequenced in a study of T cells expressing NK-cell markers (dated by TCRdb to 2018 to 2021). Libraries were made using 5' RACE. The sequencer was an Illumina HiSeq 2000. TCRdb reprocessed the reads; each CDR3 protein sequence makes one entry, and DNA is unavailable. The sample table gives 5,000 to 6,500 distinct CDR3 sequences. The biggest ten clones account for 50% to 75% of the sample. Sequencing was done on a sample of blood T cells: a sorted CD56 or NKG2C T cell subset, CD4+ or CD8+ T cells, or bulk PBMC T cells (not recorded which). These receptors were taken from a man between 18 and 35 years old in good health. Donor details come from another sample of the same person, matched by shared clones.

The chain is built from TRBV12-3 or TRBV12-4 and TRBJ2-3. The CDR3 totals 13 residues. CDR3 sequence: CASSGMGSDTQYF.

V gene TRBV10-3 combines with J gene TRBJ2-1; TCRdb gives TRBD2 as the D gene, but with no DNA this cannot be confirmed. The CDR3 loop spans 13 amino acids. Germline V CDR1 and CDR2: ENHRY, SYGVKD. Here the CDR3 reads CAISESLVGGKFF.

This chain uses TRBV24-1 with TRBJ2-3; checking the TCRdb D call of TRBD2 is not possible without DNA. CDR1 and CDR2 (germline): KGHDR, SFDVKD. This CDR3 has 16 amino acids. This CDR3 is CATSDHGLPHTDTQYF.

The chain joins TRBV6-5 to TRBJ2-1; TCRdb lists TRBD1, though no DNA is available to test this call. Germline V gene sequence: CDR1 MNHEY, CDR2 SVGAGI. The CDR3 is made up of 11 amino acids. The CDR3 sequence: CASIGWGRQFF.

The chain is built from TRBV20-1 and TRBJ2-1. This CDR3 contains 13 residues. The germline CDR1 and CDR2 sequences are DFQATT and SNEGSKA (reference sequence). The CDR3 sequence: CSVKLSDYNEQFF.

The chain links TRBV6-4 to TRBJ1-2; TCRdb returns TRBD1, unconfirmable since there is no DNA. The CDR3 has 15 residues. Germline V gene sequence: CDR1 MRHNA, CDR2 SNTAGT. The CDR3 loop is CASKVSSQGDYGYTF.

J is TRBJ2-2 and V is TRBV19; there is no DNA to check the TCRdb D call of TRBD1. The CDR3 contains 13 residues. The V gene's germline CDR1 is LNHDA and CDR2 SQIVND (reference sequence). Here the CDR3 reads CASSDRDAGELFF.

The CDR3 region is CSARLSGGDYGEQFF. The rearrangement links TRBV20-1 to TRBJ2-1; TCRdb lists TRBD1, though no DNA is available to test this call. The length of the CDR3 is 15 residues. Germline V gene lookup returns CDR1 DFQATT and CDR2 SNEGSKA (reference sequence).

J is TRBJ2-3 and V is TRBV6-1; the D gene TCRdb calls, TRBD1, cannot be checked with no DNA. Germline V lookup: CDR1 MNHNS, CDR2 SASEGT. The CDR3 is made up of 18 amino acids. The chain's CDR3 is CASSEAPGERGGTDTQYF.

This CDR3 reads CASRPGQGGLNGYTF. J is TRBJ1-2 and V is TRBV9; checking the TCRdb D call of TRBD1 is not possible without DNA. The CDR3 totals 15 residues. Germline lookup yields CDR1 SGDLS and CDR2 YYNGEE.

This clonotype registers medium-sized (0.01 to 0.1%) by frequency. The rearrangement uses TRBV20-1 and TRBJ2-1; with no DNA, the TCRdb D assignment of TRBD2 cannot be verified. Germline V gene sequence: CDR1 DFQATT, CDR2 SNEGSKA (reference sequence). CDR3 length equals 16 residues. This CDR3 is CSARDGEREGYNEQFF.

This rearrangement joins TRBV6-2 or TRBV6-3 to TRBJ2-7; TCRdb's D call, TRBD2, is unchecked because there is no DNA. Looked up from germline, CDR1 is MNHEY and CDR2 is SVGEGT. This CDR3 region has 14 residues. The CDR3: CASNRAGVTYEQYF.

V gene TRBV6-5 combines with J gene TRBJ2-6. CDR3 length: 15 residues. Germline lookup yields CDR1 MNHEY and CDR2 SVGAGI. The CDR3 here is CASSSDSSGANVLTF.

The chain employs TRBV19 and TRBJ2-1; the TCRdb call, TRBD2, lacks DNA for checking. The CDR3 loop spans 11 amino acids. Germline V CDR1 and CDR2: LNHDA, SQIVND (reference sequence). CDR3 residues: CATRTSGEQFF. Variable domain in full (rest from reference TRBV19 and TRBJ2-1): DGGITQSPKYLFRKEGQNVTLSCEQNLNHDAMYWYRQDPGQGLRLIYYSQIVNDFQKGDIAEGYSVSREKKESFPLTVTSAQKNPTAFYLCATRTSGEQFFGPGTRLTVL.

The chain joins TRBV5-4 to TRBJ2-3. From germline, CDR1 is SGHNT and CDR2 YYREEE (reference sequence). The CDR3 loop spans 13 amino acids. This CDR3 reads CASRPVLTDTQYF.

The chain has TRBV11-1 and TRBJ1-1. CDR1 and CDR2 from the germline V gene are SGHAT and FQDESV (reference sequence). There are 13 residues in the CDR3. The CDR3 is CASSLTPNTEAFF.

V gene TRBV12-3 or TRBV12-4 combines with J gene TRBJ2-2; lacking DNA, the TRBD1 call made by TCRdb goes unchecked. The CDR3 loop spans 15 amino acids. CDR3 loop: CASRRDRGFTGELFF.

The chain couples TRBV7-9 to TRBJ2-1. Germline loops: CDR1 SEHNR, CDR2 FQNEAQ (reference sequence). The CDR3 covers 15 residues. CDR3 amino acids: CASSEDRGPYNEQFF. The full variable domain, completed using reference TRBV7-9 and TRBJ2-1, is DTGVSQNPRHKITKRGQNVTFRCDPISEHNRLYWYRQTLGQGPEFLTYFQNEAQLEKSRLLSDRFSAERPKGSFSTLEIQRTEQGDSAMYLCASSEDRGPYNEQFFGPGTRLTVL.

The chain employs TRBV27 and TRBJ2-1; TCRdb's D call of TRBD1 is untestable without DNA. Germline V gives CDR1 MNHEY, CDR2 SMNVEV (reference sequence). The CDR3 covers 12 residues. The chain's CDR3 is CASSTGGHEQFF.

According to its frequency, this clonotype is medium-sized (0.01 to 0.1%). The rearrangement links TRBV15 to TRBJ2-7; checking the TCRdb D call of TRBD1 is not possible without DNA. The CDR3 totals 15 residues. Germline V lookup: CDR1 LNHNV, CDR2 YYDKDF (reference sequence). CDR3 region: CATSRYGGWHYEQYF.

V and J are TRBV20-1 and TRBJ1-1; TCRdb calls TRBD1, which cannot be checked without DNA. The CDR3 loop spans 16 amino acids. In germline, CDR1 is DFQATT, CDR2 SNEGSKA (reference sequence). This CDR3 is CSASHPKSPSLPEAFF.

The CDR3: CASSTGLSLYEQYF. The chain couples TRBV28 to TRBJ2-7; lacking DNA, the TRBD2 call made by TCRdb goes unchecked. Looked up from germline, CDR1 is MDHEN and CDR2 is SYDVKM. The CDR3 contains 14 residues.

The V gene is TRBV6-2 or TRBV6-3, the J gene TRBJ2-7. This CDR3 comprises 14 residues. Germline CDR1 reads MNHEY; CDR2 reads SVGEGT. The CDR3 spells CASSYSREGHEQYF.

The CDR3 loop reads CAIIRPAYGYTF. This sequence joins TRBV10-3 and TRBJ1-2; checking the TCRdb D call of TRBD1 is not possible without DNA. Germline assignment: CDR1 ENHRY and CDR2 SYGVKD. The CDR3 runs 12 residues.

The rearrangement links TRBV10-3 to TRBJ2-5; TCRdb lists TRBD1, though no DNA is available to test this call. The CDR3 is 14 amino acids. Germline V gene data show CDR1 as ENHRY and CDR2 as SYGVKD. The CDR3 is CAIMKGVDQETQYF.

The chain joins TRBV10-1 to TRBJ2-1. Germline-derived CDR1 and CDR2 are WNHNN and SYGVQD (reference sequence). The CDR3 is 12 residues long. The chain's CDR3 is CATGTGDNEQFF.

The chain links TRBV27 to TRBJ2-7. Germline V gene lookup returns CDR1 MNHEY and CDR2 SMNVEV (reference sequence). This CDR3 is 13 amino acids long. The CDR3: CASSFGGSYEQYF.

The J gene is TRBJ2-7, the V gene TRBV6-2 or TRBV6-3; TCRdb lists TRBD1, though no DNA is available to test this call. The germline CDR1 and CDR2 sequences are MNHEY and SVGEGT. The CDR3 loop spans 15 amino acids. The CDR3 protein is CASSSSGQAAEEQYF.

The rearrangement links TRBV20-1 to TRBJ1-1. This CDR3 contains 13 residues. Germline assignment: CDR1 DFQATT and CDR2 SNEGSKA (reference sequence). The CDR3 loop is CSAARHDGTEAFF.

This rearrangement joins TRBV6-2 or TRBV6-3 to TRBJ2-4; as DNA is missing, the TRBD1 call by TCRdb cannot be tested. CDR1 is MNHEY, CDR2 SVGEGT, per germline. The CDR3 sequence is 14 residues long. CDR3 residues: CASRSTGETNIQYF.

The rearrangement uses TRBV19 and TRBJ2-2; TCRdb outputs TRBD1, but without DNA this stays unchecked. The CDR3 covers 12 residues. CDR1 is LNHDA, CDR2 SQIVND, per germline (reference sequence). The CDR3 sequence: CATHRDTGELFF.

This chain links TRBV4-2 with TRBJ1-1; lacking DNA, the TRBD1 call made by TCRdb goes unchecked. This CDR3 comprises 16 residues. The germline V gene encodes CDR1 LGHNA and CDR2 YNFKEQ. CDR3 sequence reads: CASSQEEGQGGTEAFF.